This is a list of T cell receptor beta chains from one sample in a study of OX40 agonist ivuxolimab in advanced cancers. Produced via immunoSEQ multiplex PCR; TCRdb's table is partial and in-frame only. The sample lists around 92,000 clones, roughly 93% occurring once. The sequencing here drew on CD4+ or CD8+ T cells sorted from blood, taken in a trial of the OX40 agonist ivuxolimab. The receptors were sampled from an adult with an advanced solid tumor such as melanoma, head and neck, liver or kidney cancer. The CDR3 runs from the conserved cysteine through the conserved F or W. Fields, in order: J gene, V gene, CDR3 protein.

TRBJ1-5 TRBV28 CASSPLSRGNQPQHF
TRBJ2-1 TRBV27 CASTLPRGGYNEQFF
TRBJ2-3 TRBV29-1 CSVEYGQGYTDTQYF
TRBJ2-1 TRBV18 CASSPTISRDGEQFF
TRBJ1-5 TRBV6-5 CASSPYSNQPQHF
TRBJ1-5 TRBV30 CAWSTTEVQPQHF
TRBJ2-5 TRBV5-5 CATRRASGQGTTQYF
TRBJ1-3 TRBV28 CASSLTLRSSGNTIYF
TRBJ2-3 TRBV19 CASSIDGGQGAYPQYF
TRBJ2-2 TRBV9 CASSVFPGSVTGELFF
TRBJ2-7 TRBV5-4 CASSFAWGYEQYF
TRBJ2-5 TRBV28 CASSLVSGSLKETQYF
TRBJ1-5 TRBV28 CASRTTGPWGNSNQPQHF
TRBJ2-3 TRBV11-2 CASSLDSRGLAGAGDTQYF
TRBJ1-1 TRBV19 CASSMALMNTEAFF
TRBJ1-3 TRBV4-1 CASSQGGTGIGNTIYF
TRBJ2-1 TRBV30 CAWTRRGVDNEQFF
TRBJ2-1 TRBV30 CGWAAYNEQFF
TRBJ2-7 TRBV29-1 CSVAAAQGYEQYF
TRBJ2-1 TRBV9 CASSVGGEQFF
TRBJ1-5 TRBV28 CASTTGGQPQHF
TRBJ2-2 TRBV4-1 CASSQVSGANTGELFF
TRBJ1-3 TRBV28 CASSFFRTVRGNTIYF